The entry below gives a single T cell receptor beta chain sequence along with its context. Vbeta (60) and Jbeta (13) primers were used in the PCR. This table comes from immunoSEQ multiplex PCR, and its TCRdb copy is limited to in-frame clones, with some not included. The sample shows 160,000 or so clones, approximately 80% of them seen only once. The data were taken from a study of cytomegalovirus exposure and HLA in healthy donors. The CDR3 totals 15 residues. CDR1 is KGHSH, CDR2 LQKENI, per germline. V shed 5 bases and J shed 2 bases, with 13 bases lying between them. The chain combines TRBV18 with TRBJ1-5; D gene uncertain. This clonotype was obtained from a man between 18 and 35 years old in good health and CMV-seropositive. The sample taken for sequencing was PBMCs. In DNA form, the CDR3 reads TGTGCCAGCTCAGCGGTAAGGGAGCGCAATCAGCCCCAGCATTTT. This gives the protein CASSAVRERNQPQHF.